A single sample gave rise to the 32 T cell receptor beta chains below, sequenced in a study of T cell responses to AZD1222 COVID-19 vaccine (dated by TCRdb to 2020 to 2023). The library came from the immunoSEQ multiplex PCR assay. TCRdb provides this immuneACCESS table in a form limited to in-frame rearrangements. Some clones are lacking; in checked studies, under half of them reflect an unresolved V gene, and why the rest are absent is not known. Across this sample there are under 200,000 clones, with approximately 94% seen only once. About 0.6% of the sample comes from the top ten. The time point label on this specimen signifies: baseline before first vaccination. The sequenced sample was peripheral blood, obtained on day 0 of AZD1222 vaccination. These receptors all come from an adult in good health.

CDR3 nucleotides: TGTGCCAGCAGCTCCCTAGCGGGTAAAAACAATGAGCAGTTCTTC. Protein: CASSSLAGKNNEQFF. The V call is TRBV7-3, the J call TRBJ2-1; 8 nucleotides match TRBD2. V dropped 4 bases and J dropped 5; count of bases not matched to a gene: 7. This CDR3 is 15 amino acids long. Per germline, CDR1 SGHTA and CDR2 FQGTGA.

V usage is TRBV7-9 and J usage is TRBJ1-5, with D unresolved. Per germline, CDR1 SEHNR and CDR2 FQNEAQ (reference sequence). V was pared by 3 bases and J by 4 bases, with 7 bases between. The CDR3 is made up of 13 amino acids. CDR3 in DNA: TGTGCCAGCAGCTTCCAAGGAAATCAGCCCCAGCATTTT. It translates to CASSFQGNQPQHF.

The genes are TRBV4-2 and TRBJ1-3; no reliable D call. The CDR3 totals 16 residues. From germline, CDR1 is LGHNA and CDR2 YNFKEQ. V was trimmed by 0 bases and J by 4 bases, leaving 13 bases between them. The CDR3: CASSQDGGSGGNTIYF. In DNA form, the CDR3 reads TGTGCCAGCAGCCAAGATGGTGGTTCGGGGGGAAACACCATATATTTT.

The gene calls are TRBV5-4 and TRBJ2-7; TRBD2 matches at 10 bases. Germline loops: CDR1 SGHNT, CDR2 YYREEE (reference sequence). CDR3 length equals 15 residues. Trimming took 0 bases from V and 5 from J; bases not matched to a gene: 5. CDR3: CASSLGLAGRDEQYF. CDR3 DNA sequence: TGTGCCAGCAGCTTGGGACTAGCGGGTAGGGACGAGCAGTACTTC. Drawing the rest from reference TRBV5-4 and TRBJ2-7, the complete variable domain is ETGVTQSPTHLIKTRGQQVTLRCSSQSGHNTVSWYQQALGQGPQFIFQYYREEENGRGNFPPRFSGLQFPNYSSELNVNALELDDSALYLCASSLGLAGRDEQYFGPGTRLTVT.

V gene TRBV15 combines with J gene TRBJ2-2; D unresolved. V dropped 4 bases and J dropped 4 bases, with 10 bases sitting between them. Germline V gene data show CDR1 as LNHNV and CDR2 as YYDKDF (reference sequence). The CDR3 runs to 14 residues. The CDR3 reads CATSIDTSTGELFF. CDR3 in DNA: TGTGCCACCAGCATTGACACCTCCACCGGGGAGCTGTTTTTT.

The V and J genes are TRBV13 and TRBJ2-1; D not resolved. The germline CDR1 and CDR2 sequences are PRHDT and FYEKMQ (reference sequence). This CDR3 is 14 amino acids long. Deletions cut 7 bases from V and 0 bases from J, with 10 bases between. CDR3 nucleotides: TGTGCCAGCACCCTAGGGATCTCCTACAATGAGCAGTTCTTC. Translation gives CASTLGISYNEQFF.

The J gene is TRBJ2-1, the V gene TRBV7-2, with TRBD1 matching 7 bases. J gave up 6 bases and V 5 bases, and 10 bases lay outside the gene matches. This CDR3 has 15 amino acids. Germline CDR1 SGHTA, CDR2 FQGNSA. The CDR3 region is CASSPGQLVSNEQFF. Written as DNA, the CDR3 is TGTGCCAGCAGCCCGGGACAGTTAGTTTCCAATGAGCAGTTCTTC.

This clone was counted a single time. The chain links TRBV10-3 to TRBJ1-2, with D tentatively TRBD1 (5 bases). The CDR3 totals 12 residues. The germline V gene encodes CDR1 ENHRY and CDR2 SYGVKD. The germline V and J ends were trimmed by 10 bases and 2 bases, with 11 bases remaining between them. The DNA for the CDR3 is TGTGCCACGGGACGTGAGAACTATGGCTACACCTTC. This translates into CATGRENYGYTF.

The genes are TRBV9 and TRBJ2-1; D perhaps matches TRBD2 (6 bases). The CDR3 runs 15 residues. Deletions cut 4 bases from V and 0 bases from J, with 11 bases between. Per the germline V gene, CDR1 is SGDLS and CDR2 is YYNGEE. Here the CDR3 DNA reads TGTGCCAGCAGCCTTAGCGGAAACTCCTACAATGAGCAGTTCTTC. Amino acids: CASSLSGNSYNEQFF. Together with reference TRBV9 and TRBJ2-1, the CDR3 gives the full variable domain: DSGVTQTPKHLITATGQRVTLRCSPRSGDLSVYWYQQSLDQGLQFLIQYYNGEERAKGNILERFSAQQFPDLHSELNLSSLELGDSALYFCASSLSGNSYNEQFFGPGTRLTVL.

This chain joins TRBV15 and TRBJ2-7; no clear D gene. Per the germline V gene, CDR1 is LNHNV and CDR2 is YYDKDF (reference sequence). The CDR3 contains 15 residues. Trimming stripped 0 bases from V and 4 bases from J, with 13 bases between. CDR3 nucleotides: TGTGCCACCAGCAGAGATTTTGGGGTCTTATACGAGCAGTACTTC. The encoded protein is CATSRDFGVLYEQYF.

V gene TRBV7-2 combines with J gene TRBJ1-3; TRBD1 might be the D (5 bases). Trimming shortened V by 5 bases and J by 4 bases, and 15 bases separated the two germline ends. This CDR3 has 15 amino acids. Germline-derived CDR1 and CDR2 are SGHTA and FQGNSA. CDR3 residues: CASSPQGRVGNTIYF. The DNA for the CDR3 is TGTGCCAGCAGCCCTCAGGGAAGGGTAGGAAACACCATATATTTT.

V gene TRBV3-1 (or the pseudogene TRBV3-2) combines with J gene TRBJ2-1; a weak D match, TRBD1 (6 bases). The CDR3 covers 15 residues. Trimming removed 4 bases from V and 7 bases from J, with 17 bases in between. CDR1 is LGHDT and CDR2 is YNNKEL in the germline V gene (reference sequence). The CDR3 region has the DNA TGTGCCAGCAGCCGTGTAGGGGACACCGTTAATGAGCAGTTCTTC. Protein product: CASSRVGDTVNEQFF.

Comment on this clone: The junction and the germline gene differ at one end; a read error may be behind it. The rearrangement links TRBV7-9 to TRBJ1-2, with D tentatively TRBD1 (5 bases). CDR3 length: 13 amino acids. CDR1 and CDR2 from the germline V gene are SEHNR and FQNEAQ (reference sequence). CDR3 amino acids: CASSLASGGQGRF. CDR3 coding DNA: TGTGCCAGCAGCTTAGCTTCGGGTGGCCAGGGCCGCTTC.

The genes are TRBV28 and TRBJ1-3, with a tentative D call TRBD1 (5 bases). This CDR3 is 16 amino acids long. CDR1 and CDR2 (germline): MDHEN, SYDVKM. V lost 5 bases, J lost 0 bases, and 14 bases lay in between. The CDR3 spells CASSDWDGSSGNTIYF. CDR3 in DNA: TGTGCCAGCAGTGACTGGGACGGTAGCTCTGGAAACACCATATATTTT.

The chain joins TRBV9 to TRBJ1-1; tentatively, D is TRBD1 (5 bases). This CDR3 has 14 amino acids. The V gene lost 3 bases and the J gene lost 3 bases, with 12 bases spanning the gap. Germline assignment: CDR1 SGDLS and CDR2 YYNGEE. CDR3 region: CASSGTGGHTEAFF. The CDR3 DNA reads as TGTGCCAGCAGCGGAACAGGCGGGCACACTGAAGCTTTCTTT.

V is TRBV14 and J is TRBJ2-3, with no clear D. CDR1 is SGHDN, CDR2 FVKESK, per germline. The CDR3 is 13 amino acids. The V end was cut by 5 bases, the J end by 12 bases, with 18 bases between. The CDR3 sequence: CASSSQRRVGQYF. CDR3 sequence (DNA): TGTGCCAGCAGCTCCCAGAGAAGGGTTGGACAGTATTTT. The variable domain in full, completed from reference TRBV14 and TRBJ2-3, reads EAGVTQFPSHSVIEKGQTVTLRCDPISGHDNLYWYRRVMGKEIKFLLHFVKESKQDESGMPNNRFLAERTGGTYSTLKVQPAELEDSGVYFCASSSQRRVGQYFGPGTRLTVL.

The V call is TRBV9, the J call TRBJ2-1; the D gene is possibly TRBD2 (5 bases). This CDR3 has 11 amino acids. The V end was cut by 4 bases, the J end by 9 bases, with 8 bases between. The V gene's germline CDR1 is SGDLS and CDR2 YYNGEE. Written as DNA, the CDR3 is TGTGCCAGCAGCAGCCGGGGTGAGCAGTTCTTC. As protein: CASSSRGEQFF.

The chain's CDR3 is CASSQEGVGPSYGYTF. The CDR3 DNA follows: TGCGCCAGCAGCCAAGAAGGGGTGGGGCCCTCCTATGGCTACACCTTC. The rearrangement uses TRBV4-1 and TRBJ1-2; a weak D match, TRBD1 (5 bases). Germline values: CDR1 MGHRA, CDR2 YSYEKL. CDR3 size: 16 residues. V lost 0 bases and J lost 4, with 15 bases in between.

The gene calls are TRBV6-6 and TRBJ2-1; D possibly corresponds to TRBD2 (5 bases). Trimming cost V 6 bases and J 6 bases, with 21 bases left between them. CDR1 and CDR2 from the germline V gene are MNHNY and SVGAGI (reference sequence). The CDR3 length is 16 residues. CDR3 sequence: CASSARVRANINEQFF. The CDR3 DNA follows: TGTGCCAGCAGCGCCCGTGTGCGGGCGAACATCAATGAGCAGTTCTTC.

The CDR3 protein is CASRTSGQRNPGYTF. The DNA of the CDR3 is TGCGCCAGCAGGACCTCGGGACAGCGCAACCCTGGCTACACCTTC. This chain uses TRBV5-1 with TRBJ1-2; 7 bases match TRBD1. The CDR3 runs to 15 residues. Germline V gives CDR1 SGHRS, CDR2 YFSETQ. V shed 5 bases, J shed 7 bases, and the junction held 14 bases outside the gene matches.

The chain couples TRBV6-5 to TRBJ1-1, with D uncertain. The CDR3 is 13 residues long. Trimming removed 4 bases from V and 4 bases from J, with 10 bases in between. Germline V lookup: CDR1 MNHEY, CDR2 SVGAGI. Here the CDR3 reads CASSLEPVTEAFF. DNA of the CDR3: TGTGCCAGCAGTTTGGAGCCAGTCACTGAAGCTTTCTTT.

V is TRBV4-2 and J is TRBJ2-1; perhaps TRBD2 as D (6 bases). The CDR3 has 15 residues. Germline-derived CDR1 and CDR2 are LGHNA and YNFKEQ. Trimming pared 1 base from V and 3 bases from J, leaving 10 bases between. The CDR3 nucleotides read TGTGCCAGCAGCCAAGCGAGGCGGGACTACAATGAGCAGTTCTTC. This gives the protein CASSQARRDYNEQFF.

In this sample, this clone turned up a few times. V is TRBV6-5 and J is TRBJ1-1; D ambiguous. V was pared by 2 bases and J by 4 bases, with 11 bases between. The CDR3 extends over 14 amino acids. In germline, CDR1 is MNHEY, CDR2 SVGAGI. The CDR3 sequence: CASSYNSEGTEAFF. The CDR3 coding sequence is TGTGCCAGCAGTTACAACTCCGAGGGCACTGAAGCTTTCTTT.

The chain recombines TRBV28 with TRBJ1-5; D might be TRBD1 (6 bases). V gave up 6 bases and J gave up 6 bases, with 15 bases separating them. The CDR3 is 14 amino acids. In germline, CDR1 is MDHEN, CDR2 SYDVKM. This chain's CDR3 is CASSPTGLRQPQHF. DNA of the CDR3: TGTGCCAGCAGCCCCACAGGGCTCCGTCAGCCCCAGCATTTT.

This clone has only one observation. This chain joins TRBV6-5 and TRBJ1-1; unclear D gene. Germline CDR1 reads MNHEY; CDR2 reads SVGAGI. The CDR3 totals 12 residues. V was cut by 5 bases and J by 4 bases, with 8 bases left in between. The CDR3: CASSPGVTEAFF. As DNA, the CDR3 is TGTGCCAGCAGTCCTGGGGTCACTGAAGCTTTCTTT.

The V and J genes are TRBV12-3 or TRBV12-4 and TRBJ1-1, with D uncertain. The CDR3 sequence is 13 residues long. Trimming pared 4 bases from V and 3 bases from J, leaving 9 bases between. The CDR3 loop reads CASSSGRYTEAFF. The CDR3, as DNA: TGTGCCAGCAGTTCCGGACGGTACACTGAAGCTTTCTTT.

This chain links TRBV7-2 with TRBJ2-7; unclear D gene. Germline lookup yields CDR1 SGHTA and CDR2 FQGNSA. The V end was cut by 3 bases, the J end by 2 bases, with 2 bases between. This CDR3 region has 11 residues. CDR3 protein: CASSLTYEQYF. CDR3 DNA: TGTGCCAGCAGCTTGACCTACGAGCAGTACTTC.

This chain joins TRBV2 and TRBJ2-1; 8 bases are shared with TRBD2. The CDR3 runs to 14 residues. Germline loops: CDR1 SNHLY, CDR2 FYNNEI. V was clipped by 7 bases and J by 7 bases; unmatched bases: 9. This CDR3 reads CASNPGTSNNEQFF. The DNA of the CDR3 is TGTGCCAGCAATCCCGGGACTAGTAATAATGAGCAGTTCTTC.

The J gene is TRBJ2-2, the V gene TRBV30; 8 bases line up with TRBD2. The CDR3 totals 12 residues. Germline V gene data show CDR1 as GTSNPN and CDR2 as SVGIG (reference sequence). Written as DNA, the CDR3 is TGTTCCAGCGGGGGGAACACCGGGGAGCTGTTTTTT. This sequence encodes CSSGGNTGELFF.

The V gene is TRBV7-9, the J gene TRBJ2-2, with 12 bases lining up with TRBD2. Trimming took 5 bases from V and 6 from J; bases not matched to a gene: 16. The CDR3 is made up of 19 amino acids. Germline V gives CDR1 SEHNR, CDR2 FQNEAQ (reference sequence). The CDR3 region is CASSHPSGRGRFLPGELFF. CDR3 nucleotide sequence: TGTGCCAGCAGCCACCCTAGCGGGAGGGGTCGGTTCTTACCCGGGGAGCTGTTTTTT.

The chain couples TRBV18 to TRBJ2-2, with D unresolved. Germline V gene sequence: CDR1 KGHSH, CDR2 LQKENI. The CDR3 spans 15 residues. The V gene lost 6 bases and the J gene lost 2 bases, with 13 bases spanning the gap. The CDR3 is CASSPDLLNTGELFF. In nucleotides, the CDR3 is TGTGCCAGCTCGCCCGATCTACTAAACACCGGGGAGCTGTTTTTT.

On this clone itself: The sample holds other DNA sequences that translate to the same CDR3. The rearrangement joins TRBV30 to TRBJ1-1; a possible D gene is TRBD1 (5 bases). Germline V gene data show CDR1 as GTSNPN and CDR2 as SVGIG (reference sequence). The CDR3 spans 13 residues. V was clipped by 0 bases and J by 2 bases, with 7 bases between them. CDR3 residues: CAWSVQANTEAFF. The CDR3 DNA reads TGTGCCTGGAGTGTACAGGCCAACACTGAAGCTTTCTTT.